This TCR beta chain was obtained from a study of blood T cell repertoires in COVID-19. Whole-study context: Sites in the United States, Italy and Spain provided acute and convalescent COVID-19 samples. From T cells, B-cell-depleted T cells, or PBMCs came the material, which was cDNA or gDNA.

Trimming pared 8 bases from V and 1 base from J, leaving 11 bases between. The germline V gene has CDR1 SNHLY and CDR2 FYNNEI. This CDR3 spans 13 amino acids. Enrollment of patients from Seattle took place during active infection, with longitudinal follow-up. Authors' data handling: Nucleated cell number was recorded as an estimate derived from reference gene primer amplification. The method was immunoSEQ multiplex PCR; TCRdb's version includes in-frame clones alone and lacks a portion of them. D and trimming were read from the DNA, whereas the V and J calls and clone size are those reported in that table. The table includes a few hundred thousand clones, 85% to 90% detected once.

The specimen was peripheral blood. The TCR comes from a woman aged 50 to 60 with COVID-19, enrolled during active disease. The chain recombines TRBV2 with TRBJ1-1, with D perhaps matching TRBD1 (6 bases). The CDR3 sequence: CASVPGQNTEAFF. The CDR3 DNA reads as TGTGCCAGCGTTCCGGGACAGAACACTGAAGCTTTCTTT.